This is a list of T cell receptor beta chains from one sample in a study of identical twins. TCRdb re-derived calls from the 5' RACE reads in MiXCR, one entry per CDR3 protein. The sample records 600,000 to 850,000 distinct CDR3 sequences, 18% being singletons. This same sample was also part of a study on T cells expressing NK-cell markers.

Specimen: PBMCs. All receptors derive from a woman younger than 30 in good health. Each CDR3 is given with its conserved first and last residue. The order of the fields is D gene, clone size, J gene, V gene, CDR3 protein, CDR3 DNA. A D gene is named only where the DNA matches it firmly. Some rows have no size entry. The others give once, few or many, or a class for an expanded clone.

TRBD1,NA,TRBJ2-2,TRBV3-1,CASNKGAQNTGELFF,TGTGCCAGCAATAAGGGGGCGCAGAACACCGGGGAGCTGTTTTTT
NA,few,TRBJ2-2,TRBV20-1,CSARGFGELFF,TGCAGTGCACGGGGGTTCGGGGAGCTGTTTTTT
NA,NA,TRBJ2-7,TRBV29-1,CSVKDGYEQYF,TGCAGCGTTAAGGACGGCTACGAGCAGTACTTC
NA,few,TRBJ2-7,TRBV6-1,CASSGSRGTYEQYF,TGTGCCAGCAGTGGATCCCGGGGCACCTACGAGCAGTACTTC
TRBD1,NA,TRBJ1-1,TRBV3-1,CASSLRQGGITEAFF,TGTGCCAGCAGCCTCCGACAGGGCGGAATCACTGAAGCTTTCTTT
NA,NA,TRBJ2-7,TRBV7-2,CASSSGVREQYF,TGTGCCAGCAGCTCAGGGGTGAGAGAGCAGTACTTC
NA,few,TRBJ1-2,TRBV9,CASSVEPGGGSYGYTF,TGTGCCAGCAGCGTAGAGCCGGGGGGTGGATCCTATGGCTACACCTTC
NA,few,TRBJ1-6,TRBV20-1,CSARQTEPDSPLHF,TGCAGTGCTAGGCAGACAGAACCGGATTCACCCCTCCACTTT
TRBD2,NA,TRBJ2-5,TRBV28,CASSSEGLAGRETQYF,TGTGCCAGCAGTTCCGAAGGACTAGCGGGGAGGGAGACCCAGTACTTC
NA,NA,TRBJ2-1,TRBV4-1,CASSQGKGSQRKYNEQFF,TGCGCCAGCAGCCAAGGGAAAGGGTCCCAGAGAAAATACAATGAGCAGTTCTTC
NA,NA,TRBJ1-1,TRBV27,CASSPIGDTEAFF,TGTGCCAGCAGCCCGATTGGAGACACTGAAGCTTTCTTT
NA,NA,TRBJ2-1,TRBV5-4,CASSLRGRNNEQFF,TGTGCCAGCAGCTTGCGTGGGCGAAACAATGAGCAGTTCTTC
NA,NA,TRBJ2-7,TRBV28,CASSPLGTAARGEQYF,TGTGCCAGCAGTCCCCTGGGGACTGCTGCGCGAGGCGAGCAGTACTTC
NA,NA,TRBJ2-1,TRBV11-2,CASSLNPGTAFRDEQFF,TGTGCCAGCAGCCTAAATCCCGGGACCGCTTTTCGGGATGAGCAGTTCTTC